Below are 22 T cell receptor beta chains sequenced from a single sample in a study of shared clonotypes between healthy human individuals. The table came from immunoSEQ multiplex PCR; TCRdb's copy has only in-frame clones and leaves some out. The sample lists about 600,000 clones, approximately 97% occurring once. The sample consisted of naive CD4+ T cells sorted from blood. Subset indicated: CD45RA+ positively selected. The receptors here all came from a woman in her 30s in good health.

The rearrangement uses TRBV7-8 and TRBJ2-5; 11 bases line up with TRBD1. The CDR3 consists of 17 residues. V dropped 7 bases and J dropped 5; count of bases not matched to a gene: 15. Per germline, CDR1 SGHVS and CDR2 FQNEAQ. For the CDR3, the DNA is TGTGCCAGCACCCACGGCCCGTGGGACAGGGGGTTGGAGACCCAGTACTTC. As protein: CASTHGPWDRGLETQYF.

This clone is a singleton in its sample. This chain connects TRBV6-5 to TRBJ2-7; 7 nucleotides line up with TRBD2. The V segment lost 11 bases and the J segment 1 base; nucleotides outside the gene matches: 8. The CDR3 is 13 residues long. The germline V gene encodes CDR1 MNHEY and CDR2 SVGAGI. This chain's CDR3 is CAARGTASYEQYF. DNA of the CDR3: TGTGCCGCGCGGGGGACCGCGTCCTACGAGCAGTACTTC.

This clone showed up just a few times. Written as DNA, the CDR3 is TGTGCCAGCAGCTATGGGACTCATAGCGGGAGTTCCTACGAGCAGTACTTC. It encodes CASSYGTHSGSSYEQYF. This sequence joins TRBV7-9 and TRBJ2-7; 9 bases align to TRBD2. The CDR3 is made up of 17 amino acids. V shed 4 bases, J shed 1 base, and the junction held 11 bases outside the gene matches. Germline CDR1 SEHNR, CDR2 FQNEAQ (reference sequence).

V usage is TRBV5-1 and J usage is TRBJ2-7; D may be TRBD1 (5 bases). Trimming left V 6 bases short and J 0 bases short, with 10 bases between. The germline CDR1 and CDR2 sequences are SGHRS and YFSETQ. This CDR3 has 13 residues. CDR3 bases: TGCGCCAGCACCCGACAGAACTCCTACGAGCAGTACTTC. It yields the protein CASTRQNSYEQYF.

CDR3 DNA sequence: TGTGCCAGCAGCTTGGGCTTTGGCTACACCTTC. Amino acids: CASSLGFGYTF. The chain couples TRBV13 to TRBJ1-2; D remains unclear. The CDR3 runs 11 residues. CDR1 and CDR2 from the germline V gene are PRHDT and FYEKMQ (reference sequence). Trimming took off 3 bases at V and 7 bases at J, with 6 bases between the two ends. The complete variable domain, with remaining parts taken from reference TRBV13 and TRBJ1-2, reads AAGVIQSPRHLIKEKRETATLKCYPIPRHDTVYWYQQGPGQDPQFLISFYEKMQSDKGSIPDRFSAQQFSDYHSELNMSSLELGDSALYFCASSLGFGYTFGSGTRLTVV.

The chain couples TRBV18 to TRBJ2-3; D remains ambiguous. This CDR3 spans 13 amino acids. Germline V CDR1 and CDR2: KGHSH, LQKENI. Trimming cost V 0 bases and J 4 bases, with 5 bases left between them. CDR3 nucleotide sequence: TGTGCCAGCTCACCACCGTCCGCAGATACGCAGTATTTT. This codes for CASSPPSADTQYF.

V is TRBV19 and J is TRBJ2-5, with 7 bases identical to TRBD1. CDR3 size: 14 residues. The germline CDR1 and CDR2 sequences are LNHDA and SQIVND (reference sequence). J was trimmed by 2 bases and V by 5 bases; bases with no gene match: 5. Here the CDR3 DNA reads TGTGCCAGTAGTTCCGGGACAGCACAAGAGACCCAGTACTTC. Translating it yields CASSSGTAQETQYF.

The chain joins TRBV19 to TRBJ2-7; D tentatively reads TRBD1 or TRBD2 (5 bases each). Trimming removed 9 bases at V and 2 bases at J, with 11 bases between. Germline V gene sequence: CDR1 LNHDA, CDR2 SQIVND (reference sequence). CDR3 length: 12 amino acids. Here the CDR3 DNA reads TGTGCCAGCGGGACGCCTCCCTACGAGCAGTACTTC. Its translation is CASGTPPYEQYF. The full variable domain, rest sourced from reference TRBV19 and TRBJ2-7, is DGGITQSPKYLFRKEGQNVTLSCEQNLNHDAMYWYRQDPGQGLRLIYYSQIVNDFQKGDIAEGYSVSREKKESFPLTVTSAQKNPTAFYLCASGTPPYEQYFGPGTRLTVT.

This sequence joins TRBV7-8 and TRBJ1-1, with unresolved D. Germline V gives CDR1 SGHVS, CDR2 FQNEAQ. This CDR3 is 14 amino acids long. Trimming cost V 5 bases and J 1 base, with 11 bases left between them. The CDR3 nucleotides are TGTGCCAGCAGCCGCAGCCGGGAGAACACTGAAGCTTTCTTT. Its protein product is CASSRSRENTEAFF. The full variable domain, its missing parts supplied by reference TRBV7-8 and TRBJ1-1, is GAGVSQSPRYKVAKRGQDVALRCDPISGHVSLFWYQQALGQGPEFLTYFQNEAQLDKSGLPSDRFFAERPEGSVSTLKIQRTQQEDSAVYLCASSRSRENTEAFFGQGTRLTVV.

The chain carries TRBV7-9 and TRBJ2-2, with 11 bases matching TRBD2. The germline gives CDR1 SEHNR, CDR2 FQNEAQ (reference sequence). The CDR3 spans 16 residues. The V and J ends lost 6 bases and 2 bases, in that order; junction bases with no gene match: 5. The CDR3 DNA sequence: TGTGCCAGCAGACTGGGGACTAGCGGAAACACCGGGGAGCTGTTTTTT. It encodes CASRLGTSGNTGELFF. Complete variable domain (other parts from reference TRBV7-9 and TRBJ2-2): DTGVSQNPRHKITKRGQNVTFRCDPISEHNRLYWYRQTLGQGPEFLTYFQNEAQLEKSRLLSDRFSAERPKGSFSTLEIQRTEQGDSAMYLCASRLGTSGNTGELFFGEGSRLTVL.

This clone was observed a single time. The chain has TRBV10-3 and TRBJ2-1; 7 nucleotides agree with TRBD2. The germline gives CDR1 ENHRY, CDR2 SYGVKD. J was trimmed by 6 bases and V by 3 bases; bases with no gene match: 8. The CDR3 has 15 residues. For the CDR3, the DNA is TGTGCCATCAGTGAACGGGAGGCCTCCGTCAATGAGCAGTTCTTC. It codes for CAISEREASVNEQFF.

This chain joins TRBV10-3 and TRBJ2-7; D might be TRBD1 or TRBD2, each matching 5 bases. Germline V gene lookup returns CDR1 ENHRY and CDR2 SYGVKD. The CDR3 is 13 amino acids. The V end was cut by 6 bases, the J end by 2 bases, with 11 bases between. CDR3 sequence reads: CAIRRDPTYEQYF. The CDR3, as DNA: TGTGCCATCAGGAGGGACCCGACCTACGAGCAGTACTTC.

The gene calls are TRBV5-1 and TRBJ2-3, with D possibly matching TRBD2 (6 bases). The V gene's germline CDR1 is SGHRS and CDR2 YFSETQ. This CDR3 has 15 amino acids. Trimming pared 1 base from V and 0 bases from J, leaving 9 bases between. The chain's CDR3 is CASSLLAISTDTQYF. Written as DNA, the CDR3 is TGCGCCAGCAGCTTGCTAGCGATCAGCACAGATACGCAGTATTTT.

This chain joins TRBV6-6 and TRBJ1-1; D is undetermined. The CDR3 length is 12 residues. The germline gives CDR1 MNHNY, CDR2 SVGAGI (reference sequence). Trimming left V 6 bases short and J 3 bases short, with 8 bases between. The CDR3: CASREQHTEAFF. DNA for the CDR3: TGTGCCAGCAGAGAACAGCACACTGAAGCTTTCTTT.

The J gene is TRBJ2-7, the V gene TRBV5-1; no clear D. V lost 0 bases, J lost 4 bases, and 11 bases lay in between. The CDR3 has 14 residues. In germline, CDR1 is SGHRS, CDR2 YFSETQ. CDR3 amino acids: CASSLGDLPYEQYF. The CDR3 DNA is TGCGCCAGCAGCTTGGGAGATTTGCCTTACGAGCAGTACTTC.

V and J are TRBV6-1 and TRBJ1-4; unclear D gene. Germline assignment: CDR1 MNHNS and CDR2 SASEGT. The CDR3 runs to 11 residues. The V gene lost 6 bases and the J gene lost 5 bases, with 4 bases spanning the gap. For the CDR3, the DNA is TGTGCCAGCAGGAAGAATGAAAAACTGTTTTTT. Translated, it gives CASRKNEKLFF.

CDR3 amino acids: CASSYNAMLSTDTQYF. CDR3 in DNA: TGCGCCAGCAGCTATAACGCCATGTTAAGCACAGATACGCAGTATTTT. The rearrangement uses TRBV5-1 and TRBJ2-3; D gene unclear. The CDR3 runs to 16 residues. Germline V lookup: CDR1 SGHRS, CDR2 YFSETQ. Trimming stripped 3 bases from V and 0 bases from J, with 14 bases between. Full variable domain (rest looked up from reference TRBV5-1 and TRBJ2-3): KAGVTQTPRYLIKTRGQQVTLSCSPISGHRSVSWYQQTPGQGLQFLFEYFSETQRNKGNFPGRFSGRQFSNSRSEMNVSTLELGDSALYLCASSYNAMLSTDTQYFGPGTRLTVL.

This chain's CDR3 is CASRDRGPPDTQYF. The DNA of the CDR3 is TGTGCCAGTAGGGACAGGGGGCCCCCAGATACGCAGTATTTT. J is TRBJ2-3 and V is TRBV19, with 11 bases matching TRBD1. This CDR3 is 14 amino acids long. V dropped 6 bases and J dropped 4; count of bases not matched to a gene: 3. CDR1 and CDR2 (germline): LNHDA, SQIVND (reference sequence).

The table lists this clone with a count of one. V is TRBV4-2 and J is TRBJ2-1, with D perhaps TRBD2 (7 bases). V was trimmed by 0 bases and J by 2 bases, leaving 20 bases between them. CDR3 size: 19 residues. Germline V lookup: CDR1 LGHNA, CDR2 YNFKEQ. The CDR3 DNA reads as TGTGCCAGCAGCCAAGAGCCGGGGGGCCTAGCGGTTCCCTACAATGAGCAGTTCTTC. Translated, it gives CASSQEPGGLAVPYNEQFF.

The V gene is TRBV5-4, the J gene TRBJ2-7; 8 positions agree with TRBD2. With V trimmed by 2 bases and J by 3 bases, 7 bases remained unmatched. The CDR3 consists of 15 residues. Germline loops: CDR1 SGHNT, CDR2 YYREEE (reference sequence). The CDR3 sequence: CASSLGFGGGYEQYF. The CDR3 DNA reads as TGTGCCAGCAGCTTAGGATTCGGGGGGGGCTACGAGCAGTACTTC.

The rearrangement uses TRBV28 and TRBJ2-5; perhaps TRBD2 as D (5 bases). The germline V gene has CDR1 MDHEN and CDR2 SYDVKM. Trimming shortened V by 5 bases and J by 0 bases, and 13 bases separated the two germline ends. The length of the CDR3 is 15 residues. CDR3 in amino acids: CASSLSLGDQETQYF. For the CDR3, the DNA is TGTGCCAGCAGTCTATCCCTGGGAGACCAAGAGACCCAGTACTTC.

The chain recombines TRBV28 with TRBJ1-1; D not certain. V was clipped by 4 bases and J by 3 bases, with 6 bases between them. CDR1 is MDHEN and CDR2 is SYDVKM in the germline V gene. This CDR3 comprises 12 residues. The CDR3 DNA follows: TGTGCCAGCAGTTCGGTGGACACTGAAGCTTTCTTT. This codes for CASSSVDTEAFF. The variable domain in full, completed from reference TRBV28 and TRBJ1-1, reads DVKVTQSSRYLVKRTGEKVFLECVQDMDHENMFWYRQDPGLGLRLIYFSYDVKMKEKGDIPEGYSVSREKKERFSLILESASTNQTSMYLCASSSVDTEAFFGQGTRLTVV.